This T cell receptor beta chain was found in a study of cytomegalovirus exposure and HLA in healthy donors. In the study overall: An early release of data contained approximately 85 million unique TCRs, which came from HLA-typed donors. Study-level results: The study labeled 164 TCR beta chains cytomegalovirus-associated.

PCR involved 60 Vbeta and 13 Jbeta primers. Assay used: immunoSEQ multiplex PCR; TCRdb lists only in-frame clones, some missing. The data hold around 160,000 clones, with around three quarters observed a single time. About this clone: Its antigen is not known.

Germline CDR1 and CDR2: MNHNS and SASEGT. The CDR3 contains 16 residues. The V gene lost 1 base and the J gene lost 8 bases, with 17 bases spanning the gap. The V gene is TRBV6-1, the J gene TRBJ2-2, with D tentatively TRBD2 (6 bases). The source material was PBMCs. The origin of this receptor is a middle-aged woman in good health and CMV-seropositive. The CDR3 bases are TGTGCCAGCAGTGAAGACACCGGAGGGGCATGGGGGGAGCTGTTTTTT. This sequence encodes CASSEDTGGAWGELFF.